This T cell receptor beta chain was documented in a study of memory CD4+ T cells and cytomegalovirus serostatus. Broader study findings: The CMV-associated TCR signature appears largely within the CD4+ memory repertoire. Of under 200 reported CMV TCRbeta sequences, roughly 70 were found in memory CD4+ repertoires.

About this clone itself: Its antigen is unidentified.

CDR1 MDHEN and CDR2 SYDVKM come from the germline V gene. The CDR3 loop spans 15 amino acids. Trimming stripped 5 bases from V and 3 bases from J, with 16 bases between. Single viable CD3+CD4+CD8-CD45RO+ cells were sorted as the memory CD4+ T cells. After thawing, CD4+ T cells were positively selected. Clones were read by immunoSEQ multiplex PCR, and TCRdb kept only the in-frame ones, dropping some. The sample contains 45,000 to 65,000 clones, 82% of which appear only once. The receptor comes from an adult in good health and CMV-seronegative. Material: memory CD4+ T cells from blood. The chain links TRBV28 to TRBJ1-2; D gene uncertain. This CDR3 is CASSRAELRHYGYTF. CDR3 nucleotide sequence: TGTGCCAGCAGTCGAGCAGAGTTACGACACTATGGCTACACCTTC.